This T cell receptor (beta chain) came from a study of blood T cells in healthy people across ages. Across the study: Every two T cells gave about one barcoded beta molecule via template switching.

With a J-beta primer mix and a sample-barcoded 5' primer, a second PCR ran about 6 to 11 cycles. Via MiXCR, TCRdb re-called the 5' RACE reads, giving one row per CDR3 protein. The table lists almost 300,000 distinct CDR3 sequences, roughly 26% of them singletons. J gave up 9 bases and V 7 bases, and 15 bases lay outside the gene matches. The CDR3 consists of 16 residues. Germline V gene sequence: CDR1 MDHEN, CDR2 SYDVKM. This clonotype came up a few times. Its specificity is unknown. Study results and limitations: Unsorted PBMCs prevented conclusive naive versus antigen-experienced comparison. Unknown CMV status may confound age-related changes in expanded clones. Considered underestimates were the diversity estimates obtained from one million T cells.

This chain links TRBV28 with TRBJ2-1; the match to TRBD2 covers 10 bases. The sequenced material came from blood. This receptor was taken from a woman between 65 and 79 years old in good health. The CDR3 loop reads CASKGSGRALDSEQFF. The DNA of the CDR3 is TGTGCCAGCAAGGGGAGCGGGAGGGCATTGGACAGTGAGCAGTTCTTC.